This TCR beta chain originates from a study of CD8+CD57+ T cells in acquired aplastic anemia. Turning to the study itself: Mean yield of DNA from sorted CD4+ and CD8+ cells was 2.5 to 4 ug.

TCR beta VDJ and CDR3 profiling used genomic DNA as template. TCRdb itself ran the reads through MiXCR, one entry per CDR3 protein. The table lists 200,000 to 250,000 distinct CDR3 sequences, more than 45% of them singletons. The patients chosen for sequencing had shown expansion of CD8+CD57+ cells (detected by flow cytometry). Losses at the gene ends were 5 bases for V and 4 bases for J; bases not matched to a gene: 3. Per germline, CDR1 SGHTA and CDR2 FQGNSA. The CDR3 runs 13 residues. Sequencing used sorted CD4+, CD8+, or CD8+CD57+ T cells (not recorded which) from PBMCs. This TCR was sampled from a human donor with aplastic anemia. The chain is built from TRBV7-2 and TRBJ2-3; TRBD2 matches at 7 bases. The CDR3 protein is CASSPRGADTQYF. In DNA, the CDR3 is TGTGCCAGCAGCCCCCGGGGGGCAGATACGCAGTATTTT.